This TCR beta chain comes out of a study of control samples from healthy donors and cancer patients. Germline CDR1 reads MDHEN; CDR2 reads SYDVKM. V dropped 10 bases and J dropped 8; count of bases not matched to a gene: 16. The CDR3 is 15 amino acids. Generated by immunoSEQ multiplex PCR, the TCRdb table keeps only in-frame clones and is missing some. The data show some 130,000 clones, more than 85% seen once. J is TRBJ1-2 and V is TRBV28; 10 nucleotides align to TRBD1. Sequencing was performed on blood. The sequence was obtained from a woman in her twenties or thirties in good health. CDR3 loop: CAITHYRDRGQGYTF. CDR3 DNA: TGTGCCATCACCCACTACCGGGACAGGGGACAGGGCTACACCTTC.